A selection of T cell receptor beta chains follows, all from one sample in a study of OX40 agonist ivuxolimab in advanced cancers. The method was immunoSEQ multiplex PCR; TCRdb's version includes in-frame clones alone and lacks a portion of them. The sample holds about 30,000 clones, more than 60% seen once. The sample consisted of CD4+ or CD8+ T cells sorted from blood, taken in a trial of the OX40 agonist ivuxolimab. These receptors came from an adult with an advanced solid tumor such as melanoma, head and neck, liver or kidney cancer. Both conserved end residues are part of each CDR3. The D gene is left open where the match is weak. Clone size is given for some rows only: seen once, a few or many times, or a class if the clone is expanded.

j_gene | abundance | v_gene | d_gene | CDR3nt | CDR3aa
TRBJ1-1 | NA | TRBV15 | NA | TGTGCCACCAGCAGAGAGGTGAACACTGAAGCTTTCTTT | CATSREVNTEAFF
TRBJ2-7 | NA | TRBV19 | NA | TGTGCCAGTAGTCTGGGGGCCTACTACGAGCAGTACTTC | CASSLGAYYEQYF
TRBJ2-7 | NA | TRBV2 | NA | TGTGCCAGCAGTGGGGGGGTTAGATGGGAGCAGTACTTC | CASSGGVRWEQYF
TRBJ1-6 | NA | TRBV5-6 | NA | TGTGCCAGCAGCTCGGATTCACCCCTCCACTTT | CASSSDSPLHF
TRBJ2-1 | NA | TRBV7-3 | TRBD2 | TGTGCCAGCAGCTTAAGGCGGGGGGCCGCGACTTACAATGAGCAGTTCTTC | CASSLRRGAATYNEQFF
TRBJ1-1 | few | TRBV10-2 | NA | TGCGCCAGCAGTTACGAGGGGAACACTGAAGCTTTCTTT | CASSYEGNTEAFF
TRBJ2-7 | NA | TRBV6-6 | NA | TGTGCCAGCAGTTACTCCCCAGGCTCCTACGAGCAGTACTTC | CASSYSPGSYEQYF
TRBJ1-4 | NA | TRBV6-5 | NA | TGTGCCAGCAGCAAGAACAGGGACCGCGAAAAACTGTTTTTT | CASSKNRDREKLFF
TRBJ1-2 | NA | TRBV6-1 | TRBD1 | TGTGCCAGCAGTGAGGGACAGTACTATGGCTACACCTTC | CASSEGQYYGYTF
TRBJ1-6 | NA | TRBV11-2 | NA | TGTGCCAGCAGCTTAGGACAGCGCCTCTCCTATAATTCACCCCTCCACTTT | CASSLGQRLSYNSPLHF
TRBJ2-7 | few | TRBV11-2 | NA | TGTGCCAGCAGCGACCAGGGAGTGGGAGTCTTGAGCGAGCAGTACTTC | CASSDQGVGVLSEQYF
TRBJ2-2 | NA | TRBV7-9 | TRBD2 | TGTGCCAGCAGCTCCCCCTTGATAGCGGGGATTCCTAGTGGGGAGCTGTTTTTT | CASSSPLIAGIPSGELFF
TRBJ1-1 | NA | TRBV18 | NA | TGTGCCAGCTCACCACCGAGGAGGGGCGGGAACACTGAAGCTTTCTTT | CASSPPRRGGNTEAFF
TRBJ1-5 | NA | TRBV7-2 | TRBD1 | TGTGCCAGCAGCTTTAGACAGGGGGATCAGCCCCAGCATTTT | CASSFRQGDQPQHF
TRBJ1-5 | NA | TRBV6-6 | NA | TGTGCCAGCAGATCCGGGACACTTGGGGTTCAGCCCCAGCATTTT | CASRSGTLGVQPQHF
TRBJ2-7 | NA | TRBV4-1 | TRBD1 | TGCGCCAGCAGCCACCGTGGGACAGACGCCTACGAGCAGTACTTC | CASSHRGTDAYEQYF
TRBJ1-6 | once | TRBV4-1 | NA | TGCGCCAGCAGCCAAGGGACGCTGGTTAATTCACCCCTCCACTTT | CASSQGTLVNSPLHF
TRBJ2-1 | NA | TRBV6-5 | TRBD2 | TGTGCCAGCAGTTACGGGGGACTAGCGAAGGACGAGCAGTTCTTC | CASSYGGLAKDEQFF
TRBJ2-7 | NA | TRBV2 | NA | TGTGCCAGCATGAGGACCGGCTCCTACGAGCAGTACTTC | CASMRTGSYEQYF
TRBJ1-5 | NA | TRBV19 | NA | TGTGCCACCGCCCGGGACAATCAGCCCCAGCATTTT | CATARDNQPQHF
TRBJ2-7 | few | TRBV5-5 | TRBD1 | TGTGCCAGCAGACAGGGGGCTCTGGGGTACGAGCAGTACTTC | CASRQGALGYEQYF
TRBJ2-2 | few | TRBV5-1 | NA | TGCGCCAGCAGCTTGGGGGGCACCGGGGAGCTGTTTTTT | CASSLGGTGELFF
TRBJ1-5 | NA | TRBV19 | NA | TGTGCCAGTAGTATCTGGGGGTATAGCAATCAGCCCCAGCATTTT | CASSIWGYSNQPQHF
TRBJ1-3 | NA | TRBV28 | NA | TGTGCCAGCAGTCCACCAACAGGTTCTATATCCTCCGGAAACACCATATATTTT | CASSPPTGSISSGNTIYF
TRBJ1-1 | NA | TRBV5-4 | NA | TGTGCCAGCAGCTTAAATCCGCGCATGGGGGGAATGAACACTGAAGCTTTCTTT | CASSLNPRMGGMNTEAFF
TRBJ1-1 | NA | TRBV6-5 | NA | TGTGCCAGCAGTTACCCAAACGTGGGAGAAACTGAAGCTTTCTTT | CASSYPNVGETEAFF
TRBJ2-2 | NA | TRBV11-3 | NA | TGTGCCAGCAGCCAGAGGTCCGGGGAGCTGTTTTTT | CASSQRSGELFF
TRBJ1-2 | NA | TRBV19 | TRBD1 | TGTGCCAGTAAGACAGGGGGCTCCTATGGCTACACCTTC | CASKTGGSYGYTF
TRBJ1-1 | NA | TRBV6-6 | NA | TGTGCCAGCAGTTACTCGGCCGGGAACACTGAAGCTTTCTTT | CASSYSAGNTEAFF
TRBJ1-5 | NA | TRBV29-1 | NA | TGCAGCGTAGCAGCTAGCAATCAGCCCCAGCATTTT | CSVAASNQPQHF
TRBJ2-2 | NA | TRBV18 | NA | TGTGCCAGCTCACAAACACAGGGTACCACCGGGGAGCTGTTTTTT | CASSQTQGTTGELFF
TRBJ2-1 | NA | TRBV10-1 | NA | TGCGCCAGCAGTGAGGTGGCTTGGAATGAGCAGTTCTTC | CASSEVAWNEQFF
TRBJ1-1 | NA | TRBV6-5 | NA | TGTGCCAGCAGTTACCGGGGGGCTGAAGCTTTCTTT | CASSYRGAEAFF
TRBJ2-7 | NA | TRBV6-5 | TRBD1 | TGTGCCAGCGGGACAGTAAGTAGCTCCTACGAGCAGTACTTC | CASGTVSSSYEQYF
TRBJ2-3 | NA | TRBV7-2 | NA | TGTGCCAGCAGCTTACGGTCTTTCTCCGGGGGTAAAGGAGATACGCAGTATTTT | CASSLRSFSGGKGDTQYF
TRBJ2-2 | few | TRBV7-9 | NA | TGTGCCAGCAGTCTAGCCACCGGGGAGCTGTTTTTT | CASSLATGELFF
TRBJ2-3 | NA | TRBV7-8 | NA | TGTGCCAGCAGCCCCCTAACTATCACAGATACGCAGTATTTT | CASSPLTITDTQYF
TRBJ2-3 | NA | TRBV7-9 | TRBD2 | TGTGCCAGCAGCTTAAATAGCGGGGGACTCACAGATACGCAGTATTTT | CASSLNSGGLTDTQYF
TRBJ2-7 | NA | TRBV16 | TRBD1 | TGTGCCAGCAGAAAGGGACAGGGGGCGCGGTACGAGCAGTACTTC | CASRKGQGARYEQYF
TRBJ1-4 | NA | TRBV4-1 | TRBD1 | TGCGCCAGCAGCACCCGGACAGGGGTTAATGAAAAACTGTTTTTT | CASSTRTGVNEKLFF
TRBJ2-7 | NA | TRBV18 | NA | TGTGCCAGCTCACCTGACTACGAGCAGTACTTC | CASSPDYEQYF
TRBJ2-1 | few | TRBV27 | NA | TGTGCCAGCAGTTCCACCATAAGCTCCTACAATGAGCAGTTCTTC | CASSSTISSYNEQFF
TRBJ1-4 | NA | TRBV5-6 | NA | TGTGCCAGCAGCTTGGGGGCGCACGTGAATGAAAAACTGTTTTTT | CASSLGAHVNEKLFF
TRBJ1-2 | NA | TRBV6-5 | NA | TGTGCCAGCAGTTACTCGGGGCGTAATGGCTACACCTTC | CASSYSGRNGYTF
TRBJ1-2 | once | TRBV20-1 | TRBD1 | TGCAGTGCTAGGGGACAGGCCGGCTACACCTTC | CSARGQAGYTF
TRBJ1-1 | NA | TRBV2 | NA | TGTGCCAGCAGGGGTGGAGAAGCTTTCTTT | CASRGGEAFF
TRBJ2-7 | NA | TRBV11-2 | NA | TGTGCCAGCAGCTTAGTGGCCTCGGGGGTCGAGCAGTACTTC | CASSLVASGVEQYF
TRBJ1-1 | NA | TRBV19 | NA | TGTGCCAGTAGTATCCACACTGAAGCTTTCTTT | CASSIHTEAFF
TRBJ1-2 | NA | TRBV7-9 | NA | TGTGCCAGCATAAAGGACAGCTTTAACTATGGCTACACCTTC | CASIKDSFNYGYTF
TRBJ2-1 | NA | TRBV7-2 | TRBD2 | TGTGCCAGCAGCTTAGTTGCGGGGGGCACCTACAATGAGCAGTTCTTC | CASSLVAGGTYNEQFF
TRBJ2-1 | NA | TRBV10-1 | NA | TGCGCCAGTGGGAATTACAATGAGCAGTTCTTC | CASGNYNEQFF
TRBJ2-3 | once | TRBV5-8 | TRBD1 | TGTGCCAGCAGCTTGGAGAGACAGGGAACAGATACGCAGTATTTT | CASSLERQGTDTQYF
TRBJ1-5 | NA | TRBV6-5 | TRBD1 | TGTGCCAGCAGCCTTCAGACAGGGGCGCAGCCCCAGCATTTT | CASSLQTGAQPQHF